This TCR beta chain is drawn from a study of control samples from healthy donors and cancer patients (dated by TCRdb to the early 2020s). CDR1 and CDR2 (LNHDA, SQIVND) derive from the germline V gene (reference sequence). From the cysteine through the phenylalanine, the CDR3 covers 14 amino acids. Just the 42-base CDR3 DNA is kept, in frame starting at base 1. V drops 7 bases and J drops 1 base, leaving 10 bases in between. Receptors were amplified or captured by the immunoSEQ multiplex PCR assay. As stored in TCRdb, this immuneACCESS dataset retains in-frame rearrangements with V and J assigned. A fraction of the clones does not appear; measured against another copy, unresolved V genes explain less than half of the discrepancy, and the remainder lacks a known reason. The sample table lists 65,000 to 85,000 clones, approximately 91% of them with a count of one. Of the sample, 9.5% is held by the ten largest clones.

About this clone: Its antigen remains undetermined. Per-base qualities were not stored, and no clone one base away is much larger.

The rearranged chain carries TRBV19 and TRBJ1-4; the D gene is perhaps TRBD1, on 6 matching bases. Sequenced sample: PBMCs. The sequence came from a woman in her forties or fifties with colorectal cancer. The bases read TGTGCCAGTACCCGGGGGCGAACTAATGAAAAACTGTTTTTT. The translation is CASTRGRTNEKLFF. Full variable domain (CDR3 extended with the reference TRBV19 and TRBJ1-4 proteins): DGGITQSPKYLFRKEGQNVTLSCEQNLNHDAMYWYRQDPGQGLRLIYYSQIVNDFQKGDIAEGYSVSREKKESFPLTVTSAQKNPTAFYLCASTRGRTNEKLFFGSGTQLSVL.